This T cell receptor beta chain was recovered during a study of monozygotic twins with inflammatory bowel disease. Unsorted whole blood yielded the total RNA, with T cells left unselected. TCRdb reanalyzed the 5' RACE reads and collapses them to one entry per CDR3 protein, without DNA. The table lists 300,000 to 350,000 distinct CDR3 sequences. The receptor was derived from a human donor with ulcerative colitis or Crohn's disease, or a healthy co-twin of an affected twin (not recorded which). The sample consisted of blood.

CDR3 sequence: CASSQPYRGGHGYTF. This sequence joins TRBV4-1 and TRBJ1-2. There are 15 residues in the CDR3. Per the germline V gene, CDR1 is MGHRA and CDR2 is YSYEKL.